These T cell receptor beta chains were read from a single sample in a study of blood T cells in healthy people across ages. TCRdb passed the 5' RACE reads through MiXCR, listing each CDR3 protein once. The sample consists of over a million distinct CDR3 sequences, roughly two fifths of them appearing once. Specimen: blood. The source of these receptors is a woman aged 18-29 years in good health. Each CDR3 is given with its conserved first and last residue.

j_gene | v_gene | CDR3aa
TRBJ2-5 | TRBV28 | CATSKGQGSRETQYF
TRBJ2-7 | TRBV20-1 | CSADRAPSYEQYF
TRBJ2-3 | TRBV21-1 | CASKRGTDTQYF
TRBJ1-1 | TRBV9 | CASSVGGQVRNTEAFF
TRBJ2-2 | TRBV7-2 | CASSRFRTGASGELFF
TRBJ1-2 | TRBV12-3/TRBV12-4 | CASSRPDPLGYTF
TRBJ2-3 | TRBV4-1 | CASSHVLDTQYF
TRBJ2-7 | TRBV21-1 | CASTTAGVYSTPRYEQYF
TRBJ2-1 | TRBV18 | CASSQREGWRIETQFF
TRBJ2-3 | TRBV20-1 | CSARSGTNTDTQYF
TRBJ2-7 | TRBV4-3 | CASSQDTGDGVEQYF
TRBJ2-3 | TRBV4-3 | CASSQDRQRGGTDTQYF
TRBJ2-2 | TRBV2 | CASTRQGSSTGELFF
TRBJ1-2 | TRBV4-2 | CASSQGGRGAAYGYTF
TRBJ2-7 | TRBV9 | CASSYRQGGAYEQYF
TRBJ1-1 | TRBV6-2/TRBV6-3 | CASSDWDRPEAFF
TRBJ2-7 | TRBV25-1 | CAGSGRDTSSYEQYF
TRBJ2-5 | TRBV6-5 | CASSSAPLAGETQYF
TRBJ2-4 | TRBV20-1 | CSCKLAKNIQYF
TRBJ2-3 | TRBV4-2 | CASSPIPGSTPSTGTQYF
TRBJ1-5 | TRBV2 | CASSIGGEFSNQPQHF
. | TRBV28 | CASQTGLGLAGVETQFF
TRBJ2-1 | TRBV7-6 | CASSGGGPEQFF
TRBJ1-5 | TRBV29-1 | CSVEVAGVNQPQHF
TRBJ2-5 | TRBV9 | CASSYTGETQYF
TRBJ2-1 | TRBV9 | CASNSIPGPAGYNEQFF
TRBJ2-6 | TRBV28 | CASRPGDGANVLTF
TRBJ2-5 | TRBV7-2 | CASTARLAGTQETQYF
TRBJ2-5 | TRBV20-1 | CSAMGQNLEEQYF
TRBJ2-5 | TRBV6-6 | CASSYTGSGGGVETQYF
TRBJ2-1 | TRBV7-9 | CASSFRSNNEQFF
TRBJ1-2 | TRBV6-2/TRBV6-3 | CASRDGEYDGYTF